The 3 T cell receptor beta chains below come from one sample, sequenced in a study of OX40 agonist ivuxolimab in advanced cancers. Here immunoSEQ multiplex PCR was the method, and the copy in TCRdb shows in-frame clones only, minus some. The data contain tens of thousands of clones, 70% to 90% of them singletons. Specimen: CD4+ or CD8+ T cells sorted from blood, collected in a trial of the OX40 agonist ivuxolimab. The receptors shown here come from an adult with an advanced solid tumor such as melanoma, head and neck, liver or kidney cancer.

The chain employs TRBV2 and TRBJ2-2, with D perhaps TRBD1 (6 bases). The length of the CDR3 is 13 residues. Trimming took 6 bases from V and 10 from J, leaving 15 bases between them. Germline V CDR1 and CDR2: SNHLY, FYNNEI. The CDR3 loop is CASSNKQGLELFF. The CDR3 region has the DNA TGTGCCAGCAGCAACAAACAGGGATTGGAGCTGTTTTTT.

Only a few counts were recorded for this clone. DNA for the CDR3: TGTGCCTGGAGTACCAACACTGAAGCTTTCTTT. It specifies CAWSTNTEAFF. The chain uses TRBV30 and TRBJ1-1; no clear D gene. This CDR3 comprises 11 residues. CDR1 is GTSNPN and CDR2 is SVGIG in the germline V gene (reference sequence). Trimming took off 2 bases at V and 2 bases at J, with 3 bases between the two ends. The full variable domain, with the rest looked up from reference TRBV30 and TRBJ1-1, is SQTIHQWPATLVQPVGSPLSLECTVEGTSNPNLYWYRQAAGRGLQLLFYSVGIGQISSEVPQNLSASRPQDRQFILSSKKLLLSDSGFYLCAWSTNTEAFFGQGTRLTVV.

This sequence joins TRBV29-1 and TRBJ2-3; D gene unclear. Germline V gives CDR1 SQVTM, CDR2 ANQGSEA. The CDR3 is made up of 11 amino acids. The V gene lost 5 bases and the J gene lost 4 bases, with 7 bases spanning the gap. The CDR3 nucleotides are TGCAGCGTTCTATATTCAGATACGCAGTATTTT. This encodes CSVLYSDTQYF.